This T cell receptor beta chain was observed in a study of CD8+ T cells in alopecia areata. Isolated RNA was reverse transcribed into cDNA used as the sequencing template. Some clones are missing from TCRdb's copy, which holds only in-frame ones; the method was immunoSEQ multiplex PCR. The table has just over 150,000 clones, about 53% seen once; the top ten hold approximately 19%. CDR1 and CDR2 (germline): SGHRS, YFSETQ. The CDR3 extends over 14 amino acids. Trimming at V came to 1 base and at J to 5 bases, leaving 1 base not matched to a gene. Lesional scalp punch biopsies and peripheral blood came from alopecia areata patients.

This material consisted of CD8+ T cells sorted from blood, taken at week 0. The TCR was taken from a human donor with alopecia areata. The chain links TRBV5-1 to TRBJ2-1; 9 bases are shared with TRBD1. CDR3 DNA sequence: TGCGCCAGCAGCTTGCGACAGGGGGACAATGAGCAGTTCTTC. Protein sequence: CASSLRQGDNEQFF. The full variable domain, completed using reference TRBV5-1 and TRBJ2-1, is KAGVTQTPRYLIKTRGQQVTLSCSPISGHRSVSWYQQTPGQGLQFLFEYFSETQRNKGNFPGRFSGRQFSNSRSEMNVSTLELGDSALYLCASSLRQGDNEQFFGPGTRLTVL.